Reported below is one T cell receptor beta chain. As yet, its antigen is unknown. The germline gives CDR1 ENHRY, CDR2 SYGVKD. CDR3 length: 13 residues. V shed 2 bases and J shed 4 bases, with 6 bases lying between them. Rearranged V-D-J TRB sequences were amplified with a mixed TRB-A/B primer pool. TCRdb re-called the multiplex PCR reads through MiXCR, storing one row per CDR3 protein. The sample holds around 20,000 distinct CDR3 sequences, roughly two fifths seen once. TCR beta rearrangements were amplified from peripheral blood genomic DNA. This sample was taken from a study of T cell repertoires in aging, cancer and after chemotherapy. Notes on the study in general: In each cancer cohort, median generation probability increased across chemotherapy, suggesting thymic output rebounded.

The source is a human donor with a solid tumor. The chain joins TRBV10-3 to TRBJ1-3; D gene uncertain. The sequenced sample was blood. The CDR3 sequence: CAISEDQGNTIYF. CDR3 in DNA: TGTGCCATCAGTGAGGATCAGGGAAACACCATATATTTT.